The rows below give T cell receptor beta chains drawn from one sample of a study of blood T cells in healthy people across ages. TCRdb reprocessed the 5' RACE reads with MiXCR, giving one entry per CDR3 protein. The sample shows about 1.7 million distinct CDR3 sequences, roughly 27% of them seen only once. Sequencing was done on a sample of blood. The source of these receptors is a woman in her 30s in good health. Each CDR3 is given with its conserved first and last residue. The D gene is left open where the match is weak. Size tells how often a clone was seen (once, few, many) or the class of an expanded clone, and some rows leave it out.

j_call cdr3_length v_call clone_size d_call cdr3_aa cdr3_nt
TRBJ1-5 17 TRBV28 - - CASSLSGSDRRRQPQHF TGTGCCAGCAGTTTATCAGGTAGCGACAGGCGGAGGCAGCCCCAGCATTTT
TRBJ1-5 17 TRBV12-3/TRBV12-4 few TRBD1 CASRKNRGAGRDQPQHF TGTGCCAGCAGAAAAAACAGGGGGGCTGGGAGAGATCAGCCCCAGCATTTT
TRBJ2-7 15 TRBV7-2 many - CASSLASVSEYEQYF TGTGCCAGCAGCTTAGCGTCCGTTAGCGAGTACGAGCAGTACTTC
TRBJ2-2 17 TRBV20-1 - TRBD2 CSARDPFAGGLAGELFF TGCAGTGCTAGAGATCCCTTTGCGGGGGGGCTCGCCGGGGAGCTGTTTTTT
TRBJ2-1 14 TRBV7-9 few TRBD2 CASSLRGRAGEQFF TGTGCCAGCAGCTTACGAGGGAGGGCTGGTGAGCAGTTCTTC
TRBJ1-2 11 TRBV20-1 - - CSARARYGYTF TGCAGTGCTAGAGCCCGCTATGGCTACACCTTC
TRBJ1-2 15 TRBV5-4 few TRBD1 CASSRRQGRPNGYTF TGTGCCAGCAGCCGAAGACAGGGGCGCCCGAATGGCTACACCTTC
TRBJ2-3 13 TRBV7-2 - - CASSSWRTDTQYF TGTGCCAGCAGCTCTTGGCGCACAGATACGCAGTATTTT
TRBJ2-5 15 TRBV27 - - CASKELNGGEETQYF TGTGCCAGCAAAGAACTTAACGGGGGTGAGGAGACCCAGTACTTC
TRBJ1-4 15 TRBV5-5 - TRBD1 CASILETGDLEKLFF TGTGCCAGCATCTTAGAAACAGGGGATTTGGAAAAACTGTTTTTT
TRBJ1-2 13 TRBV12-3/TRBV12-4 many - CASSLGGVYGYTF TGTGCCAGCAGTTTAGGCGGAGTTTATGGCTACACCTTC
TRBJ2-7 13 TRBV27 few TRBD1 CASSFQSPGQTYF TGTGCCAGCAGTTTTCAATCTCCGGGACAGACGTACTTC
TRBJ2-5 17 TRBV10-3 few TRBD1 CAISESLGQGYQETQYF TGTGCCATCAGTGAGTCTTTAGGACAGGGGTACCAAGAGACCCAGTACTTC
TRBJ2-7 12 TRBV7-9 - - CASTPAEGRQYF TGTGCCAGCACCCCCGCGGAGGGTAGGCAGTACTTC
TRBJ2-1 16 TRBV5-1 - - CASSTSSGPSYNEQFF TGCGCCAGCAGCACCTCAAGCGGCCCCTCCTACAATGAGCAGTTCTTC
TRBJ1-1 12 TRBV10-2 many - CASGDSSTEAFF TGCGCCAGCGGGGACTCATCCACTGAAGCTTTCTTT
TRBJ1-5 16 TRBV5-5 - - CASSLESAVSNQPQHF TGTGCCAGCAGCTTGGAATCGGCCGTTAGCAATCAGCCCCAGCATTTT
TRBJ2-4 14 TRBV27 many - CASSLNGGKNIQYF TGTGCCAGCAGTCTGAACGGTGGCAAAAACATTCAGTACTTC
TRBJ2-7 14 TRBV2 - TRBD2 CASMGGTRTYEQYF TGTGCCAGCATGGGAGGGACTAGGACCTACGAGCAGTACTTC
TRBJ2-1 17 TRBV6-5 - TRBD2 CASSYRGLAVPYNEQFF TGTGCCAGCAGTTACCGGGGACTAGCGGTCCCCTACAATGAGCAGTTCTTC
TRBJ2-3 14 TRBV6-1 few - CASSEDKNTDTQYF TGTGCCAGCAGTGAGGACAAAAACACAGATACGCAGTATTTT
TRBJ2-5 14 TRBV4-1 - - CASSQDRRRGTQYF TGCGCCAGCAGCCAAGATCGGCGACGGGGGACCCAGTACTTC
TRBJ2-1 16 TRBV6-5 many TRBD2 CASSYSPSGSGNEQFF TGTGCCAGCAGTTACTCGCCTAGCGGGAGTGGGAATGAGCAGTTCTTC
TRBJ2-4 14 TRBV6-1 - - CASRNGLAKNIQYF TGTGCCAGCAGAAACGGACTAGCCAAAAACATTCAGTACTTC
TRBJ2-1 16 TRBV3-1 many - CASSQGGVAGSREQFF TGTGCCAGCAGCCAAGGCGGTGTGGCGGGATCGCGTGAGCAGTTCTTC
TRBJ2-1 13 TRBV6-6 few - CASSHGPRVEQFF TGTGCCAGCAGTCACGGACCCCGCGTTGAGCAGTTCTTC
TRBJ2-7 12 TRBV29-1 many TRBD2 CSAGLASYEQYF TGCAGCGCAGGACTAGCTTCCTACGAGCAGTACTTC
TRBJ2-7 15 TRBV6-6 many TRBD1 CASSPDRSIVYEQYF TGTGCCAGCAGCCCGGACAGGAGCATAGTGTACGAGCAGTACTTC
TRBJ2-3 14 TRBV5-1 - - CASRSGRNTDTQYF TGCGCCAGCCGTTCGGGGAGGAACACAGATACGCAGTATTTT
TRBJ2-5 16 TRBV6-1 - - CASSLSPSGGGETQYF TGTGCCAGCAGTCTTTCCCCATCAGGAGGGGGAGAGACCCAGTACTTC
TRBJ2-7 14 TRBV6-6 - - CASSSTGRSSEQYF TGTGCCAGCAGTTCCACGGGCAGGTCTAGCGAGCAGTACTTC
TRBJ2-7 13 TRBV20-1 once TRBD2 CSPRASGFYEQYF TGCAGTCCCCGGGCTAGCGGCTTCTACGAGCAGTACTTC
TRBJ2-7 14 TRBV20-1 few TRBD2 CSACRRETYNEQYF TGCAGTGCATGTCGGCGGGAGACCTACAATGAGCAGTACTTC